These T cell receptor beta chains were read from a single sample in a study of Graves' ophthalmopathy and Graves' hyperthyroidism. TCRdb re-called the multiplex PCR reads through MiXCR, storing one row per CDR3 protein. The sample gives about 400,000 distinct CDR3 sequences, about 17% of which show up once; 1.6% is in the top ten. The sample was peripheral blood. Source of these receptors: a woman under 30 with Graves' ophthalmopathy. Both conserved end residues are part of each CDR3. D genes are given only for firm matches. A row's size may be missing; if present it is once, few, many or a size class.

V	D	J	size	CDR3	DNA
TRBV7-2	TRBD2	TRBJ2-5	.	CASSGRTSGRQETQYF	TGTGCCAGCAGCGGACGGACTAGCGGGCGCCAAGAGACCCAGTACTTC
TRBV12-3/TRBV12-4	.	TRBJ2-5	many	CASSPLRKETQYF	TGTGCCAGCAGTCCACTTAGAAAAGAGACCCAGTACTTC
TRBV20-1	TRBD1	TRBJ2-5	.	CSAPRTGWDEETQYF	TGCAGTGCTCCCCGGACAGGGTGGGATGAGGAGACCCAGTACTTC
TRBV28	TRBD2	TRBJ2-7	many	CASSAGAYEQYF	TGTGCCAGCAGTGCGGGGGCCTACGAGCAGTACTTC
TRBV10-2	.	TRBJ2-7	many	CASSEWTGTEQYF	TGCGCCAGCAGTGAGTGGACGGGAACCGAGCAGTACTTC
TRBV12-3/TRBV12-4	TRBD2	TRBJ2-3	.	CASSESAGAGYTQYF	TGTGCCAGCAGCGAGTCAGCGGGGGCGGGATATACGCAGTATTTT
TRBV11-2	.	TRBJ2-5	many	CASSPWQRPFQETQYF	TGTGCCAGCAGCCCCTGGCAGAGGCCATTCCAAGAGACCCAGTACTTC
TRBV7-2	.	TRBJ1-1	medium-sized	CASSLALRTEAFF	TGTGCCAGCAGCTTAGCGCTCAGGACTGAAGCTTTCTTT
TRBV7-2	TRBD2	TRBJ2-2	many	CASRQTSGGYGELFF	TGTGCCAGCAGACAGACTAGCGGGGGATACGGGGAGCTGTTTTTT
TRBV6-1	.	TRBJ1-5	many	CASSPEVYSNQPQHF	TGTGCCAGCAGTCCCGAGGTCTATAGCAATCAGCCCCAGCATTTT
TRBV12-3/TRBV12-4	.	TRBJ1-2	many	CASTRGGNLYGYTF	TGTGCCAGCACTCGGGGGGGGAACCTCTATGGCTACACCTTC
TRBV6-1	TRBD1	TRBJ1-2	many	CASSPRTGLDGYTF	TGTGCCAGCAGTCCCCGGACAGGGCTCGACGGCTACACCTTC
TRBV28	.	TRBJ2-7	.	CASSQNRLARTRYEQYF	TGTGCCAGCAGCCAAAACCGTCTAGCGAGAACCCGCTACGAGCAGTACTTC